A single sample is the source of the 30 T cell receptor beta chains below, sequenced in a study of blood T cell repertoires in COVID-19. Using immunoSEQ multiplex PCR, the repertoire was profiled, and TCRdb retains in-frame clones only, with some absent. Altogether tens of thousands of clones are present, roughly nine tenths being singletons, with the ten largest covering around 6.5%. The sample consisted of peripheral blood. These receptors were taken from a man between 65 and 85 years old with active COVID-19.

The chain carries TRBV3-1 (or the pseudogene TRBV3-2) and TRBJ1-1; 12 nucleotides line up with TRBD1. This CDR3 is built from 16 residues. CDR1 LGHDT and CDR2 YNNKEL come from the germline V gene (reference sequence). The ends lost 4 bases at V and 1 base at J; junction bases unmatched: 4. Here the CDR3 reads CASSLGTGGSNTEAFF. CDR3 DNA: TGTGCCAGCAGCCTGGGGACAGGGGGCTCGAACACTGAAGCTTTCTTT.

The J gene is TRBJ2-7, the V gene TRBV2; 7 bases map to TRBD1. The ends lost 5 bases at V and 3 bases at J; junction bases unmatched: 7. Germline V gene data show CDR1 as SNHLY and CDR2 as FYNNEI. The CDR3 contains 14 residues. The CDR3 region is CASSSSGQLYEQYF. The DNA for the CDR3 is TGTGCCAGCAGTTCGTCGGGACAGCTCTACGAGCAGTACTTC.

The J gene is TRBJ2-7, the V gene TRBV5-1, with D tentatively TRBD1 (6 bases). V shed 5 bases and J shed 2 bases, with 14 bases lying between them. Germline V lookup: CDR1 SGHRS, CDR2 YFSETQ. The CDR3 consists of 14 residues. CDR3 bases: TGCGCCAGCAGACCAGGACAGAATACCTACGAGCAGTACTTC. This codes for CASRPGQNTYEQYF.

V gene TRBV2 combines with J gene TRBJ2-3, with a weak D call TRBD2 (5 bases). The CDR3 consists of 12 residues. Trimming stripped 5 bases from V and 4 bases from J, with 7 bases between. Germline V CDR1 and CDR2: SNHLY, FYNNEI. CDR3 sequence (DNA): TGTGCCAGCAGTCTGGAGGCAGATACGCAGTATTTT. Protein sequence: CASSLEADTQYF.

The chain is built from TRBV19 and TRBJ2-5, with 7 bases matching TRBD1. V shed 4 bases, J shed 1 base, and the junction held 3 bases outside the gene matches. From germline, CDR1 is LNHDA and CDR2 SQIVND (reference sequence). The CDR3 covers 14 residues. CDR3 nucleotides: TGTGCCAGTAGTAGACGGGACAGCCAAGAGACCCAGTACTTC. Its protein product is CASSRRDSQETQYF.

The rearrangement links TRBV5-5 to TRBJ2-3, with 10 bases matching TRBD2. Germline V CDR1 and CDR2: SGHKS, YYEKEE (reference sequence). V lost 4 bases to trimming and J lost 2 bases; unmatched junction nucleotides: 4. There are 15 residues in the CDR3. CDR3 protein: CASSATSGNTDTQYF. As DNA, the CDR3 is TGTGCCAGCAGCGCCACTAGCGGGAACACAGATACGCAGTATTTT.

The chain joins TRBV5-1 to TRBJ1-1; no firm D call. The V end was cut by 6 bases, the J end by 2 bases, with 20 bases between. The CDR3 loop spans 16 amino acids. The V gene's germline CDR1 is SGHRS and CDR2 YFSETQ. For the CDR3, the DNA is TGCGCCAGCACTATGGAGGCTAACACGTTTAACACTGAAGCTTTCTTT. This encodes CASTMEANTFNTEAFF.

This clone was observed a handful of times. The chain couples TRBV10-1 to TRBJ1-1; no clear D. The CDR3 is made up of 13 amino acids. CDR1 and CDR2 (germline): WNHNN, SYGVQD (reference sequence). The V end lost 1 base, the J end lost 1 base, and 4 bases lay between the germline ends. The CDR3 DNA follows: TGCGCCAGCAGTGAGTATAGGAACACTGAAGCTTTCTTT. Protein: CASSEYRNTEAFF.

The chain recombines TRBV12-3 or TRBV12-4 with TRBJ1-5; a weak D match, TRBD1 (5 bases). V was pared by 4 bases and J by 10 bases, with 11 bases between. CDR3 length equals 12 residues. CDR3 nucleotides: TGTGCCAGCAGTTGGGGGGGACGACCCCAGCATTTT. It yields the protein CASSWGGRPQHF.

V is TRBV20-1 and J is TRBJ2-3; D may be TRBD2 (6 bases). The CDR3 extends over 11 amino acids. The germline CDR1 and CDR2 sequences are DFQATT and SNEGSKA (reference sequence). The CDR3 protein is CSKTSRDTQYF. The CDR3 bases are TGCAGCAAGACTAGTCGGGATACGCAGTATTTT.

V is TRBV5-1 and J is TRBJ1-1; 7 bases agree with TRBD1. This CDR3 is 13 amino acids long. The germline CDR1 and CDR2 sequences are SGHRS and YFSETQ. After removal of 4 bases from V and 3 bases from J, the junction contained 3 bases not matched to a gene. The DNA of the CDR3 is TGCGCCAGCAGCCCAGGGACAGACACTGAAGCTTTCTTT. Its translation is CASSPGTDTEAFF.

The DNA for the CDR3 is TGCGCCAGCAGCTTTGGGGCAGCTGATCTGAATTCACCCCTCCACTTT. It is translated as CASSFGAADLNSPLHF. J is TRBJ1-6 and V is TRBV5-1, with D possibly TRBD1 on 5 matching bases. The germline V and J ends were trimmed by 2 bases and 7 bases, with 16 bases remaining between them. The CDR3 is made up of 16 amino acids. Germline values: CDR1 SGHRS, CDR2 YFSETQ. Full variable domain (missing parts from reference TRBV5-1 and TRBJ1-6): KAGVTQTPRYLIKTRGQQVTLSCSPISGHRSVSWYQQTPGQGLQFLFEYFSETQRNKGNFPGRFSGRQFSNSRSEMNVSTLELGDSALYLCASSFGAADLNSPLHFGNGTRLTVT.

A single count supports this clone. The rearrangement links TRBV3-1 (or the pseudogene TRBV3-2) to TRBJ2-3; D possibly corresponds to TRBD1 (5 bases). This CDR3 is built from 16 residues. V lost 4 bases and J 2 bases, leaving 16 bases between the germline ends. Germline values: CDR1 LGHDT, CDR2 YNNKEL (reference sequence). The CDR3 DNA reads TGTGCCAGCAGCCCAGGGTGGGGTGGAACCACAGATACGCAGTATTTT. Its translation is CASSPGWGGTTDTQYF.

The rearrangement uses TRBV5-5 and TRBJ2-7, with a tentative D call TRBD1 (6 bases). Per germline, CDR1 SGHKS and CDR2 YYEKEE (reference sequence). With 4 bases removed from V and 0 bases from J, the gap between germline ends came to 11 bases. The CDR3 consists of 14 residues. CDR3 DNA: TGTGCCAGCAGCCAGGGACACAGCTCCTACGAGCAGTACTTC. It codes for CASSQGHSSYEQYF.

The genes are TRBV28 and TRBJ2-3, with TRBD2 matching over 8 bases. The CDR3 contains 14 residues. V lost 7 bases to trimming and J lost 2 bases; unmatched junction nucleotides: 5. Germline-derived CDR1 and CDR2 are MDHEN and SYDVKM. For the CDR3, the DNA is TGTGCCAGCACGGCGGGGGGAAACACAGATACGCAGTATTTT. It specifies CASTAGGNTDTQYF.

The rearrangement uses TRBV28 and TRBJ1-6; 7 bases match TRBD1. Germline V CDR1 and CDR2: MDHEN, SYDVKM. The J segment lost 6 bases and the V segment lost 3 bases, leaving 2 bases of the junction unmatched. This CDR3 is built from 14 residues. The CDR3 is CASSFRDSNSPLHF. The CDR3 DNA reads TGTGCCAGCAGTTTCCGGGACAGTAATTCACCCCTCCACTTT.

This clone was detected only once. V and J are TRBV11-2 and TRBJ2-2, with 7 bases matching TRBD1. Germline trimming cut 3 bases from V and 4 bases from J; bases unmatched to any gene: 5. The CDR3 runs to 15 residues. Germline V gene sequence: CDR1 SGHAT, CDR2 FQNNGV. The chain's CDR3 is CASSLNRGSTGELFF. For the CDR3, the DNA is TGTGCCAGCAGCTTGAACAGGGGCAGCACCGGGGAGCTGTTTTTT.

The chain combines TRBV12-5 with TRBJ2-7, with TRBD1 as a possible D gene (5 bases). This CDR3 region has 18 residues. V lost 0 bases to trimming and J lost 3 bases, with 21 bases between them. Per germline, CDR1 LGHNT and CDR2 FRNRAP. CDR3 region: CASGLVGWVGQGDYEQYF. In DNA form, the CDR3 reads TGTGCTAGTGGTTTGGTAGGCTGGGTAGGGCAGGGTGACTACGAGCAGTACTTC.

V gene TRBV6-2 or TRBV6-3 combines with J gene TRBJ1-1; no definite D call. Germline loops: CDR1 MNHEY, CDR2 SVGEGT. V was clipped by 5 bases and J by 0 bases, with 7 bases between them. The CDR3 sequence is 13 residues long. Here the CDR3 reads CASSVLMNTEAFF. The CDR3 coding sequence is TGTGCCAGCAGTGTACTTATGAACACTGAAGCTTTCTTT.

The sample holds a few counts of this clone. J is TRBJ1-3 and V is TRBV10-3, with TRBD1 matching over 10 bases. CDR1 and CDR2 from the germline V gene are ENHRY and SYGVKD. V trimming: 10 bases; J trimming: 2 bases; junction bases outside the gene matches: 8. This CDR3 comprises 15 residues. CDR3 sequence: CATLGQGLAGNTIYF. Here the CDR3 DNA reads TGTGCCACCCTGGGACAGGGGCTGGCTGGAAACACCATATATTTT.

The CDR3, as DNA: TGCAGCGTAGTGGACAGGACCGGGGCCAACGTCCTGACTTTC. Translating it yields CSVVDRTGANVLTF. This chain connects TRBV29-1 to TRBJ2-6, with TRBD1 identical over 7 bases. Trimming removed 6 bases from V and 4 bases from J; junction bases left unmatched: 6. CDR1 and CDR2 from the germline V gene are SQVTM and ANQGSEA. The CDR3 length is 14 residues.

V is TRBV19 and J is TRBJ2-5; 9 bases match TRBD2. V shed 10 bases, J shed 3 bases, and the junction held 6 bases outside the gene matches. CDR3 length equals 13 residues. Germline CDR1 is LNHDA and CDR2 is SQIVND (reference sequence). The CDR3 DNA reads as TGTGCCACTTCGACTAGCGGTAAAGAGACCCAGTACTTC. It yields the protein CATSTSGKETQYF.

This rearrangement joins TRBV28 to TRBJ1-2, with 10 bases lining up with TRBD1. Germline loops: CDR1 MDHEN, CDR2 SYDVKM. Losses at the gene ends were 6 bases for V and 4 bases for J; bases not matched to a gene: 2. The CDR3 contains 13 residues. The CDR3 here is CASRTGGGYGYTF. CDR3 bases: TGTGCCAGCAGGACAGGGGGCGGCTATGGCTACACCTTC.

The J gene is TRBJ1-2, the V gene TRBV15; perhaps TRBD1 as D (6 bases). Per germline, CDR1 LNHNV and CDR2 YYDKDF (reference sequence). V was shortened by 0 bases and J by 8 bases, with 13 bases between the two germline ends. This CDR3 has 14 residues. DNA for the CDR3: TGTGCCACCAGCAGAGACCGGACAGAATTAGGCTACACCTTC. Translating gives CATSRDRTELGYTF.

V gene TRBV6-1 combines with J gene TRBJ2-5; 7 bases agree with TRBD1. The length of the CDR3 is 15 residues. The germline V gene has CDR1 MNHNS and CDR2 SASEGT. V was pared by 3 bases and J by 1 base, with 5 bases of the junction left unmatched. Here the CDR3 reads CASSDPGTAQETQYF. The CDR3 DNA is TGTGCCAGCAGTGACCCCGGGACAGCCCAAGAGACCCAGTACTTC.

The gene calls are TRBV10-3 and TRBJ2-6, with unresolved D. The germline V and J ends were trimmed by 4 bases and 2 bases, with 9 bases remaining between them. In germline, CDR1 is ENHRY, CDR2 SYGVKD. This CDR3 is built from 15 residues. The CDR3 DNA follows: TGTGCCATCAGTGGCACCATAGCTGGGGCCAACGTCCTGACTTTC. Its translation: CAISGTIAGANVLTF.

This clone was seen a single time. This chain uses TRBV19 with TRBJ1-2; the match to TRBD1 covers 10 bases. Germline CDR1 reads LNHDA; CDR2 reads SQIVND (reference sequence). The CDR3 runs 15 residues. Unmatched junction bases numbered 7, after V lost 4 bases and J lost 5 bases. CDR3 in DNA: TGTGCCAGTAGTACAGGGGACAGGGGCAATTATGGCTACACCTTC. This translates into CASSTGDRGNYGYTF.

This clone was observed once. This chain connects TRBV10-3 to TRBJ2-3, with 8 bases fitting TRBD2. CDR3 length: 14 residues. V lost 6 bases and J lost 2; bases outside the gene matches: 4. Germline lookup yields CDR1 ENHRY and CDR2 SYGVKD. The CDR3 here is CAIRSRGDTDTQYF. In nucleotides, the CDR3 is TGTGCCATCAGGTCGCGGGGGGACACAGATACGCAGTATTTT.

This sequence joins TRBV4-1 and TRBJ2-5; no clear D. The ends were cut back, 0 bases at V and 4 bases at J, with 9 bases in the middle. The CDR3 totals 14 residues. Germline lookup yields CDR1 MGHRA and CDR2 YSYEKL. CDR3 DNA sequence: TGCGCCAGCAGCCAAGACGCCACTGGAGAGACCCAGTACTTC. It codes for CASSQDATGETQYF.

The genes are TRBV12-3 or TRBV12-4 and TRBJ1-6; D call uncertain. This CDR3 region has 13 residues. The germline V and J ends were trimmed by 3 bases and 10 bases, with 10 bases remaining between them. This CDR3 is CASSFFSGSPLHF. The CDR3 DNA is TGTGCCAGCAGTTTTTTTTCGGGATCACCCCTCCACTTT.